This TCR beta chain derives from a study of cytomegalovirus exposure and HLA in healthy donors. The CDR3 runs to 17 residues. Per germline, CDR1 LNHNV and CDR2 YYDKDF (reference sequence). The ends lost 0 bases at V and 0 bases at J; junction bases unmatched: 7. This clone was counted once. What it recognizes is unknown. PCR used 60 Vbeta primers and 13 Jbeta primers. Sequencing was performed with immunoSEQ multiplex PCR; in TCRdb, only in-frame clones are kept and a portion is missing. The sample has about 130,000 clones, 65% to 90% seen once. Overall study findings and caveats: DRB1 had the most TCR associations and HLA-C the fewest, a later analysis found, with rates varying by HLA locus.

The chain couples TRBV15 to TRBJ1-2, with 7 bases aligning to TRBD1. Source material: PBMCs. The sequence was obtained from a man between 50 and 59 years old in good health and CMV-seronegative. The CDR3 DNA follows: TGTGCCACCAGCAGAGACCGATCAGGGACAGCTAACTATGGCTACACCTTC. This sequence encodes CATSRDRSGTANYGYTF.